A single T cell receptor (beta chain) is shown here with its context. Original handling: Estimates of nucleated cell counts were drawn from the amplification of reference gene primers. Produced via immunoSEQ multiplex PCR; TCRdb's table is partial and in-frame only. From that table come the V and J calls and clone size; the DNA was used to work out D and trimming. The top ten hold roughly 0.25% of the sample, which has just over 650,000 clones, over 80% seen once. The data originate from a study of blood T cell repertoires in COVID-19. The overall study: Whether acute or convalescent, the COVID-19 samples came from the United States, Italy and Spain. Sources were T cells, B-cell-depleted T cells, or PBMCs; the material itself was cDNA or gDNA.

The germline V gene has CDR1 PRHDT and CDR2 FYEKMQ (reference sequence). The V and J ends lost 4 bases and 6 bases, in that order; junction bases with no gene match: 11. This CDR3 has 18 residues. This TCR came from a woman under 30 with acute or convalescent COVID-19. The chain uses TRBV13 and TRBJ2-1; TRBD2 agrees at 14 bases. The sample comprised peripheral blood. CDR3 DNA sequence: TGTGCCAGCAGCTCACCGACTAGCGGGGGGGCCGTTGGCAATGAGCAGTTCTTC. Translated: CASSSPTSGGAVGNEQFF.